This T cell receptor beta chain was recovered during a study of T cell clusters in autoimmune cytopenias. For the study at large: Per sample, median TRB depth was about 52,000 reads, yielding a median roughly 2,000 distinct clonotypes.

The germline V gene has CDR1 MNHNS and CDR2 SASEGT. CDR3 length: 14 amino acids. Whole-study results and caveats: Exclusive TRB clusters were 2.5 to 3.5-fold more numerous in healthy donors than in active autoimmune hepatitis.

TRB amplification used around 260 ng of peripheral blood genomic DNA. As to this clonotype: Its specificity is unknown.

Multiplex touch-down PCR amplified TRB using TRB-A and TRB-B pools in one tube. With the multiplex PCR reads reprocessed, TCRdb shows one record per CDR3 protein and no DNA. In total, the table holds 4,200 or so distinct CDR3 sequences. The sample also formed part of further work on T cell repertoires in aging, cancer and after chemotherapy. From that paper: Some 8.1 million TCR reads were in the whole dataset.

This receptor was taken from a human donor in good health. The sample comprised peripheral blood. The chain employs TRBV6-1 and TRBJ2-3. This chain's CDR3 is CASREAGQGDTQYF.